This is a list of T cell receptor beta chains from one sample in a study of T cell responses to AZD1222 COVID-19 vaccine. The method was immunoSEQ multiplex PCR; TCRdb's version includes in-frame clones alone and lacks a portion of them. Among some 160,000 clones listed, 90% to 95% were seen once. The material sequenced was peripheral blood, taken on day 0 of AZD1222 vaccination. Every receptor here comes from an adult in good health. Each CDR3 is given with its conserved first and last residue. D genes are given only for firm matches. Only part of the rows carry a size: once, few, many, or a class if the clone is expanded.

d_call: TRBD2
v_call: TRBV20-1
clone_size: .
j_call: TRBJ2-1
cdr3_nt: TGCAGTGCTAGTCGAGGAGCGGGGGGGACCTACAATGAGCAGTTCTTC
cdr3_aa: CSASRGAGGTYNEQFF

d_call: .
v_call: TRBV4-3
clone_size: .
j_call: TRBJ2-7
cdr3_nt: TGCGCCAGCAGCCAAGTTAGGAATCCTCTCCCGTTGGAGCAGTACTTC
cdr3_aa: CASSQVRNPLPLEQYF

d_call: TRBD2
v_call: TRBV5-4
clone_size: .
j_call: TRBJ2-7
cdr3_nt: TGTGCCAGCAGCCGGTTAGCGGGAGTTGCCTACGAGCAGTACTTC
cdr3_aa: CASSRLAGVAYEQYF

d_call: .
v_call: TRBV11-3
clone_size: .
j_call: TRBJ2-2
cdr3_nt: TGTGCCAGCACGGGGGAGACGAACACCGGGGAGCTGTTTTTT
cdr3_aa: CASTGETNTGELFF

d_call: .
v_call: TRBV10-2
clone_size: .
j_call: TRBJ1-2
cdr3_nt: TGCGCCAGCAGTGAGTCCCCATCGGGGGATGACTATGGCTACACCTTC
cdr3_aa: CASSESPSGDDYGYTF

d_call: .
v_call: TRBV5-4
clone_size: once
j_call: TRBJ2-5
cdr3_nt: TGTGCCAGCAGCTTGGCCCTGGGGGGTGGAGAGACCCAGTACTTC
cdr3_aa: CASSLALGGGETQYF

d_call: .
v_call: TRBV27
clone_size: .
j_call: TRBJ1-3
cdr3_nt: TGTGCCAGCAGTCCAACCGGGGGCCTCTCTGGAAACACCATATATTTT
cdr3_aa: CASSPTGGLSGNTIYF

d_call: .
v_call: TRBV24-1
clone_size: .
j_call: TRBJ2-3
cdr3_nt: TGTGCCACCAAAGGACAGGAGGGAGATACGCAGTATTTT
cdr3_aa: CATKGQEGDTQYF

d_call: .
v_call: TRBV28
clone_size: .
j_call: TRBJ1-4
cdr3_nt: TGTGCCAGCCTCTGGAGGGGTAGTGAAAAACTGTTTTTT
cdr3_aa: CASLWRGSEKLFF

d_call: .
v_call: TRBV28
clone_size: .
j_call: TRBJ1-1
cdr3_nt: TGTGCCAGCAGTTTATACCACACAGGAGAGGGGGACACTGAAGCTTTCTTT
cdr3_aa: CASSLYHTGEGDTEAFF

d_call: .
v_call: TRBV21-1
clone_size: .
j_call: TRBJ2-7
cdr3_nt: TGTGCCAGCAGCAAGGATGAGGGCAGGTCGGACGAGCAGTACTTC
cdr3_aa: CASSKDEGRSDEQYF

d_call: TRBD1
v_call: TRBV7-9
clone_size: .
j_call: TRBJ1-2
cdr3_nt: TGTGCCAGCAGCTCGGGACAGGAGGGTAACTATGGCTACACCTTC
cdr3_aa: CASSSGQEGNYGYTF

d_call: .
v_call: TRBV7-9
clone_size: .
j_call: TRBJ1-2
cdr3_nt: TGTGCCAGCAGCTTAGAACAGGGAGTCCTAAACTATGGCTACACCTTC
cdr3_aa: CASSLEQGVLNYGYTF

d_call: TRBD1
v_call: TRBV10-2
clone_size: .
j_call: TRBJ1-1
cdr3_nt: TGCGCCACCACGGGACAGTTGAACACTGAAGCTTTCTTT
cdr3_aa: CATTGQLNTEAFF

d_call: .
v_call: TRBV5-6
clone_size: .
j_call: TRBJ2-2
cdr3_nt: TGTGCCAGCAGCTCGATAAAAGGGGCCGGGGAGCTGTTTTTT
cdr3_aa: CASSSIKGAGELFF

d_call: .
v_call: TRBV5-4
clone_size: .
j_call: TRBJ1-6
cdr3_nt: TGTGCCAGCAGCTTTGACCGCAGGGGCTCACCCCTCCACTTT
cdr3_aa: CASSFDRRGSPLHF

d_call: .
v_call: TRBV3-1/TRBV3-2
clone_size: .
j_call: TRBJ2-7
cdr3_nt: TGTGCCAGCAGCCACGGGTACGAGCAGTACTTC
cdr3_aa: CASSHGYEQYF

d_call: .
v_call: TRBV9
clone_size: .
j_call: TRBJ1-1
cdr3_nt: TGTGCCAGCAGCTTAGAGGGGCGACCGAACACTGAAGCTTTCTTT
cdr3_aa: CASSLEGRPNTEAFF

d_call: TRBD1
v_call: TRBV7-6
clone_size: .
j_call: TRBJ2-5
cdr3_nt: TGTGCCAGCAGCCCCCGGGGACAGGGGGGTGAGACCCAGTACTTC
cdr3_aa: CASSPRGQGGETQYF

d_call: TRBD1
v_call: TRBV14
clone_size: once
j_call: TRBJ2-7
cdr3_nt: TGTGCCAGCGCCGACAGGGACTACGAGCAGTACTTC
cdr3_aa: CASADRDYEQYF

d_call: .
v_call: TRBV5-1
clone_size: .
j_call: TRBJ2-2
cdr3_nt: TGCGCCAGCAGCTTGGTGAAAGGGGAGTCCGGGGAGCTGTTTTTT
cdr3_aa: CASSLVKGESGELFF

d_call: .
v_call: TRBV6-5
clone_size: .
j_call: TRBJ2-7
cdr3_nt: TGTGCCAGCAGTCCAGGGACGCAAACCTACGAGCAGTACTTC
cdr3_aa: CASSPGTQTYEQYF

d_call: .
v_call: TRBV9
clone_size: .
j_call: TRBJ1-2
cdr3_nt: TGTGCCAGCAGCGTAGATCCAGGGAAAAGCGGCTACACCTTC
cdr3_aa: CASSVDPGKSGYTF

d_call: TRBD1
v_call: TRBV27
clone_size: .
j_call: TRBJ1-5
cdr3_nt: TGTGCCAGCAGACTGGGGACAGGGGGCAATCAGCCCCAGCATTTT
cdr3_aa: CASRLGTGGNQPQHF

d_call: TRBD2
v_call: TRBV3-1/TRBV3-2
clone_size: few
j_call: TRBJ2-1
cdr3_nt: TGTGCCAGCAGCCAAGATGGACTAGCGGAAGGGCAGTTCTTC
cdr3_aa: CASSQDGLAEGQFF

d_call: TRBD1
v_call: TRBV5-6
clone_size: .
j_call: TRBJ1-2
cdr3_nt: TGTGCCAGCAGCTTAAGGTGGAACCCGAGACAGGGTTCCGGCTACACCTTC
cdr3_aa: CASSLRWNPRQGSGYTF

d_call: .
v_call: TRBV5-6
clone_size: .
j_call: TRBJ1-6
cdr3_nt: TGTGCCAGCAGCTTACTAACAGGGAGGGTTAATTCACCCCTCCACTTT
cdr3_aa: CASSLLTGRVNSPLHF

d_call: .
v_call: TRBV10-3
clone_size: .
j_call: TRBJ1-5
cdr3_nt: TGTGCCATCAGTGAACAGGGACTTAGCAATCAGCCCCAGCATTTT
cdr3_aa: CAISEQGLSNQPQHF

d_call: .
v_call: TRBV20-1
clone_size: .
j_call: TRBJ2-7
cdr3_nt: TGCAGTGCTAGTCGGGGGAGCGCGGGCTACGAGCAGTACTTC
cdr3_aa: CSASRGSAGYEQYF

d_call: .
v_call: TRBV18
clone_size: .
j_call: TRBJ1-1
cdr3_nt: TGTGCCAGCTCAGGTCCCAGTGCCAACACTGAAGCTTTCTTT
cdr3_aa: CASSGPSANTEAFF

d_call: .
v_call: TRBV29-1
clone_size: .
j_call: TRBJ1-2
cdr3_nt: TGCAGCGTTGGCAGCTATGGCTACACCTTC
cdr3_aa: CSVGSYGYTF

d_call: .
v_call: TRBV29-1
clone_size: .
j_call: TRBJ2-1
cdr3_nt: TGCAGCGTTGGACAGGGGAGGGATGCTGAGCAGTTCTTC
cdr3_aa: CSVGQGRDAEQFF

d_call: .
v_call: TRBV6-6
clone_size: .
j_call: TRBJ1-6
cdr3_nt: TGTGCCAGCAGTTCGGGACTCGGTTTTCACAATTCACCCCTCCACTTT
cdr3_aa: CASSSGLGFHNSPLHF

d_call: .
v_call: TRBV19
clone_size: .
j_call: TRBJ1-1
cdr3_nt: TGTGCCAGTACGCTAGGGACTGGGGTGAAAAGAATGAACACTGAAGCTTTCTTT
cdr3_aa: CASTLGTGVKRMNTEAFF

d_call: .
v_call: TRBV24-1
clone_size: once
j_call: TRBJ1-6
cdr3_nt: TGTGCCACCAGCTACGGGGGCGGGCAGGGAGAGTCCTATAATTCACCCCTCCACTTT
cdr3_aa: CATSYGGGQGESYNSPLHF

d_call: .
v_call: TRBV9
clone_size: .
j_call: TRBJ1-3
cdr3_nt: TGTGCCAGCAGCGTACAGGCGGGAAACTCTGGAAACACCATATATTTT
cdr3_aa: CASSVQAGNSGNTIYF

d_call: .
v_call: TRBV5-4
clone_size: .
j_call: TRBJ2-2
cdr3_nt: TGTGCCAGCAGCTTGATAGCCGGGGAGCTGTTTTTT
cdr3_aa: CASSLIAGELFF

d_call: .
v_call: TRBV5-1
clone_size: once
j_call: TRBJ1-2
cdr3_nt: TGCGCCAGCAGCTTGGCCGAGGTGAGGCATGGCTACACCTTC
cdr3_aa: CASSLAEVRHGYTF

d_call: .
v_call: TRBV5-1
clone_size: .
j_call: TRBJ1-2
cdr3_nt: TGCGCCAGCAGCTTGGCCTTGGGAGACTATGGCTACACCTTC
cdr3_aa: CASSLALGDYGYTF

d_call: .
v_call: TRBV10-3
clone_size: .
j_call: TRBJ1-2
cdr3_nt: TGTGCCATCAGCCCCGCTGGGGAGGGAGGCTACACCTTC
cdr3_aa: CAISPAGEGGYTF

d_call: .
v_call: TRBV9
clone_size: .
j_call: TRBJ1-3
cdr3_nt: TGTGCCAGCAGCCCCCGGCAGGGAGGTTGGAACACCATATATTTT
cdr3_aa: CASSPRQGGWNTIYF